Below, 20 T cell receptor beta chains from the same sample are listed, as sequenced in a study of shared clonotypes between healthy human individuals. Using immunoSEQ multiplex PCR, the repertoire was profiled, and TCRdb retains in-frame clones only, with some absent. The sample shows 2,500,000 or so clones, around 94% of them seen only once. The sample taken for sequencing was naive CD4+ T cells sorted from blood. As for subset: CD45RA+ positively selected. The receptors derive from a man younger than 35 in good health.

In the case of this clone: Other DNA sequences in the same sample also yield this CDR3. The V call is TRBV7-9, the J call TRBJ1-2; D is ambiguous. V was shortened by 0 bases and J by 2 bases, with 4 bases between the two germline ends. Germline V gene data show CDR1 as SEHNR and CDR2 as FQNEAQ (reference sequence). This CDR3 region has 13 residues. The CDR3 here is CASSLAGNYGYTF. DNA of the CDR3: TGTGCCAGCAGCTTAGCAGGCAACTATGGCTACACCTTC.

The V gene is TRBV7-9, the J gene TRBJ2-2; D might be TRBD1 or TRBD2, each matching 7 bases. CDR3 length: 16 residues. Germline V gene data show CDR1 as SEHNR and CDR2 as FQNEAQ (reference sequence). Trimming removed 3 bases at V and 5 bases at J, with 16 bases between. CDR3 DNA sequence: TGTGCCAGCAGCTTTCTTAGACAGGGAGGGACCGGGGAGCTGTTTTTT. Translating gives CASSFLRQGGTGELFF.

This chain connects TRBV10-2 to TRBJ2-1; D may match TRBD1 or TRBD2 (5 bases each). From germline, CDR1 is WSHSY and CDR2 SAAADI. The CDR3 runs to 19 residues. Trimming left V 0 bases short and J 0 bases short, with 18 bases between. CDR3 nucleotides: TGCGCCAGCAGTGAGTCAAGGGCCCTTCCGGGACGCTCCTACAATGAGCAGTTCTTC. It specifies CASSESRALPGRSYNEQFF.

The chain carries TRBV5-6 and TRBJ2-5, with 13 bases lining up with TRBD2. Germline values: CDR1 SGHDT, CDR2 YYEEEE. The length of the CDR3 is 17 residues. V was clipped by 2 bases and J by 5 bases; unmatched bases: 9. The CDR3 protein is CASSFLLAGGSGETQYF. The CDR3 DNA is TGTGCCAGCAGCTTTTTACTAGCGGGAGGGTCCGGGGAGACCCAGTACTTC. The full variable domain, its missing parts supplied by reference TRBV5-6 and TRBJ2-5, is DAGVTQSPTHLIKTRGQQVTLRCSPKSGHDTVSWYQQALGQGPQFIFQYYEEEERQRGNFPDRFSGHQFPNYSSELNVNALLLGDSALYLCASSFLLAGGSGETQYFGPGTRLLVL.

V usage is TRBV28 and J usage is TRBJ1-6; 8 bases fit TRBD1. The CDR3 spans 17 residues. The trim removed 5 bases at V and 5 bases at J, leaving 11 bases unmatched. Germline V CDR1 and CDR2: MDHEN, SYDVKM. The CDR3 DNA reads TGTGCCAGCAGTCCACGGCGACAGGGGATGAATAATTCACCCCTCCACTTT. Translating gives CASSPRRQGMNNSPLHF.

The gene calls are TRBV10-3 and TRBJ1-2; D is perhaps TRBD1 (6 bases). CDR1 and CDR2 from the germline V gene are ENHRY and SYGVKD. The V end lost 5 bases, the J end lost 4 bases, and 8 bases lay between the germline ends. The CDR3 is 12 amino acids. CDR3 in DNA: TGTGCCATCAGTACAGGGACCTATGGCTACACCTTC. It encodes CAISTGTYGYTF.

J is TRBJ2-1 and V is TRBV7-8; 11 nucleotides line up with TRBD2. CDR1 is SGHVS and CDR2 is FQNEAQ in the germline V gene. The CDR3 spans 19 residues. The ends lost 3 bases at V and 0 bases at J; junction bases unmatched: 10. The CDR3 reads CASSFLTSGSYPSYNEQFF. The CDR3 DNA reads as TGTGCCAGCAGCTTCCTCACTAGCGGGAGTTACCCCTCCTACAATGAGCAGTTCTTC.

This chain joins TRBV18 and TRBJ2-1, with TRBD2 matching 9 bases. This CDR3 contains 15 residues. V lost 4 bases, J lost 8 bases, and 9 bases stayed unmatched. Germline loops: CDR1 KGHSH, CDR2 LQKENI. The CDR3 DNA sequence: TGTGCCAGCTCACTTACCCCGGGACTAGCTGATGAGCAGTTCTTC. As protein: CASSLTPGLADEQFF.

The gene calls are TRBV5-6 and TRBJ2-2; D gene ambiguous. CDR3 length: 18 residues. V was shortened by 0 bases and J by 1 base, with 16 bases between the two germline ends. CDR1 and CDR2 (germline): SGHDT, YYEEEE. The CDR3: CASSLGRDSRRNTGELFF. The CDR3 coding sequence is TGTGCCAGCAGCTTGGGGCGCGACTCTCGGCGGAACACCGGGGAGCTGTTTTTT. Full variable domain (missing parts from reference TRBV5-6 and TRBJ2-2): DAGVTQSPTHLIKTRGQQVTLRCSPKSGHDTVSWYQQALGQGPQFIFQYYEEEERQRGNFPDRFSGHQFPNYSSELNVNALLLGDSALYLCASSLGRDSRRNTGELFFGEGSRLTVL.

This chain connects TRBV13 to TRBJ1-5; D possibly corresponds to TRBD1 (6 bases). The length of the CDR3 is 19 residues. Germline V CDR1 and CDR2: PRHDT, FYEKMQ (reference sequence). The V gene lost 5 bases and the J gene lost 0 bases, with 23 bases spanning the gap. The CDR3 nucleotides read TGTGCCAGCAGCCCCAAAAAGGACAGCAAAACAGATAGCAATCAGCCCCAGCATTTT. Amino acid sequence: CASSPKKDSKTDSNQPQHF.

The chain combines TRBV6-4 with TRBJ2-3; D might be TRBD1 (6 bases). Per germline, CDR1 MRHNA and CDR2 SNTAGT. V gave up 8 bases and J gave up 2 bases, with 14 bases separating them. This CDR3 has 14 amino acids. The CDR3 here is CASSSGQFTDTQYF. The CDR3 coding sequence is TGTGCCAGCTCATCTGGACAGTTCACAGATACGCAGTATTTT.

The chain links TRBV5-6 to TRBJ1-5; possibly TRBD1 for D (5 bases). Germline V gene sequence: CDR1 SGHDT, CDR2 YYEEEE. The CDR3 runs to 15 residues. Trimming left V 1 base short and J 7 bases short, with 15 bases between. The CDR3 coding sequence is TGTGCCAGCAGCTTGTCTGACCGGGGGGGACAGCCCCAGCATTTT. It specifies CASSLSDRGGQPQHF.

This clone has more than one count but fewer than ten. Distinct nucleotide sequences in the sample also encode this CDR3. J is TRBJ2-7 and V is TRBV2; D possibly corresponds to TRBD2 (6 bases). CDR1 and CDR2 from the germline V gene are SNHLY and FYNNEI. The V end was cut by 8 bases, the J end by 4 bases, with 6 bases between. There are 10 residues in the CDR3. DNA for the CDR3: TGTGCCAGCCGGGAGTACGAGCAGTACTTC. Amino acids: CASREYEQYF.

The chain couples TRBV5-4 to TRBJ2-1; D might be TRBD1 (6 bases). V lost 0 bases to trimming and J lost 11 bases, with 18 bases between them. CDR1 is SGHNT, CDR2 YYREEE, per germline (reference sequence). The CDR3 is 15 amino acids. The chain's CDR3 is CASSLAGTGTMKQFF. In DNA form, the CDR3 reads TGTGCCAGCAGCTTGGCCGGAACGGGGACAATGAAGCAGTTCTTC.

V and J are TRBV28 and TRBJ2-7, with 7 bases aligning to TRBD2. Unmatched junction bases numbered 8, after V lost 7 bases and J lost 2 bases. The CDR3 extends over 14 amino acids. Germline CDR1 MDHEN, CDR2 SYDVKM. The CDR3 sequence is CASTQAGITYEQYF. CDR3 DNA sequence: TGTGCCAGCACTCAAGCGGGAATCACCTACGAGCAGTACTTC. Based on the CDR3 plus reference TRBV28 and TRBJ2-7, the full variable domain is DVKVTQSSRYLVKRTGEKVFLECVQDMDHENMFWYRQDPGLGLRLIYFSYDVKMKEKGDIPEGYSVSREKKERFSLILESASTNQTSMYLCASTQAGITYEQYFGPGTRLTVT.

V usage is TRBV19 and J usage is TRBJ1-1, with 8 bases identical to TRBD1. There are 15 residues in the CDR3. From germline, CDR1 is LNHDA and CDR2 SQIVND (reference sequence). V lost 7 bases, J lost 2 bases, and 9 bases stayed unmatched. CDR3 sequence reads: CASILSTGANTEAFF. The DNA for the CDR3 is TGTGCCAGTATTCTTTCGACAGGGGCTAACACTGAAGCTTTCTTT.

This chain connects TRBV6-1 to TRBJ1-6, with D unclear. CDR1 MNHNS and CDR2 SASEGT come from the germline V gene. The length of the CDR3 is 15 residues. V gave up 4 bases and J gave up 10 bases, with 17 bases separating them. The CDR3 loop is CASSVDANRESPLHF. The CDR3 DNA is TGTGCCAGCAGTGTGGACGCCAACCGGGAGTCACCCCTCCACTTT.

This clone was picked up a small number of times. The genes are TRBV4-2 and TRBJ1-2; D call uncertain. The V gene's germline CDR1 is LGHNA and CDR2 YNFKEQ. This CDR3 is 12 amino acids long. V lost 4 bases to trimming and J lost 4 bases, with 7 bases between them. This CDR3 reads CASSLPGYGYTF. In DNA, the CDR3 is TGTGCCAGCAGCCTTCCGGGCTATGGCTACACCTTC.

The V and J genes are TRBV6-5 and TRBJ2-3; D remains unclear. The germline gives CDR1 MNHEY, CDR2 SVGAGI. Trimming stripped 5 bases from V and 4 bases from J, with 13 bases between. This CDR3 has 14 amino acids. The CDR3 DNA reads TGTGCCAGCAGTACCACCGGGTGGGCAGATACGCAGTATTTT. This gives the protein CASSTTGWADTQYF.

The gene calls are TRBV2 and TRBJ2-7; 8 positions match TRBD1. Trimming removed 6 bases from V and 4 bases from J; junction bases left unmatched: 8. This CDR3 is built from 14 residues. From germline, CDR1 is SNHLY and CDR2 FYNNEI. The CDR3 here is CASRIRDRSYEQYF. CDR3 bases: TGTGCCAGCAGGATCCGGGACAGGTCATACGAGCAGTACTTC.